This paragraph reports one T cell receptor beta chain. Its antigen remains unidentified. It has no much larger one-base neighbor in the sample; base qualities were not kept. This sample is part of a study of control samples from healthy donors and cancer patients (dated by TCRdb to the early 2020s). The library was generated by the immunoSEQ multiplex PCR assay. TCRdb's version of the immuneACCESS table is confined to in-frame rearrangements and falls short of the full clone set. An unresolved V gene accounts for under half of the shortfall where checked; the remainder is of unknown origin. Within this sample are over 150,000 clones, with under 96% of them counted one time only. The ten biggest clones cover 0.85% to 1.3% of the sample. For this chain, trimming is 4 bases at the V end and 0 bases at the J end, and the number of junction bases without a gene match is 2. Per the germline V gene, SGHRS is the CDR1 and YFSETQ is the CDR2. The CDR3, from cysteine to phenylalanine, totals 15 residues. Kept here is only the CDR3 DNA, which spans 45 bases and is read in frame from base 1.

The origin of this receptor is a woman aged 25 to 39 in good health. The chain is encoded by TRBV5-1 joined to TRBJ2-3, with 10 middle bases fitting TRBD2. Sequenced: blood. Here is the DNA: TGCGCCAGCAGCGTGACTAGCGGGAGCACAGATACGCAGTATTTT. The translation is CASSVTSGSTDTQYF.